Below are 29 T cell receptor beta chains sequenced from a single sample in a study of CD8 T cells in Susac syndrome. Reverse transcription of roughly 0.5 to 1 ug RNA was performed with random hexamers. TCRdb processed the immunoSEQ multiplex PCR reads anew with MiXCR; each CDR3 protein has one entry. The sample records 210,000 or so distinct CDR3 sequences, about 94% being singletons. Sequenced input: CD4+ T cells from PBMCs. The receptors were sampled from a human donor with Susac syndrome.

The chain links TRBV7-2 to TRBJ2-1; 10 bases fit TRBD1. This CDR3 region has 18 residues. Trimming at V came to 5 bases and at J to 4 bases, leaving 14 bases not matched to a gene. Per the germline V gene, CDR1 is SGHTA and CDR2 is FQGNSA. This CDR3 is CASSPWATTGGLYNEQFF. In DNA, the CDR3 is TGTGCCAGCAGCCCATGGGCAACGACAGGGGGCCTTTACAATGAGCAGTTCTTC.

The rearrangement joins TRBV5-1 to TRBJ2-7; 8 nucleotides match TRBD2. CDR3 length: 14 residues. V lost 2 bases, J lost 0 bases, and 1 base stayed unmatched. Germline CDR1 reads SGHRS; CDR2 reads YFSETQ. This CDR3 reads CASSFSGGSYEQYF. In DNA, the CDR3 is TGCGCCAGCAGCTTCAGCGGGGGCTCCTACGAGCAGTACTTC.

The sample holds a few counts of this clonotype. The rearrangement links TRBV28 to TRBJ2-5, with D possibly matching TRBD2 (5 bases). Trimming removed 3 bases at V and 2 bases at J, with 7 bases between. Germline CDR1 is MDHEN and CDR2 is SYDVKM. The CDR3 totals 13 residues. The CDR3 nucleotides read TGTGCCAGCAGTTTGGGAGAACAAGAGACCCAGTACTTC. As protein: CASSLGEQETQYF.

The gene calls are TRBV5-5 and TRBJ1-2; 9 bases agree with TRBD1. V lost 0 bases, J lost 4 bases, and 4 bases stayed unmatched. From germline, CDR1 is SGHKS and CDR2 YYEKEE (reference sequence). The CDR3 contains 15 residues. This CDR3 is CASSLAPGQGYGYTF. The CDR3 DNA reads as TGTGCCAGCAGCTTGGCCCCGGGACAGGGCTATGGCTACACCTTC. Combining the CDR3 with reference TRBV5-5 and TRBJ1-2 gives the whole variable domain DAGVTQSPTHLIKTRGQQVTLRCSPISGHKSVSWYQQVLGQGPQFIFQYYEKEERGRGNFPDRFSARQFPNYSSELNVNALLLGDSALYLCASSLAPGQGYGYTFGSGTRLTVV.

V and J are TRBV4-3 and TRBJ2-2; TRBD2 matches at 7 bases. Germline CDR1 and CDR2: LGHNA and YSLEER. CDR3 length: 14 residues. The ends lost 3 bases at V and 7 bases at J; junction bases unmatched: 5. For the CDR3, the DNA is TGCGCCAGCAGCCATGGGGGGGTTGGCGGGGAGCTGTTTTTT. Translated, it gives CASSHGGVGGELFF.

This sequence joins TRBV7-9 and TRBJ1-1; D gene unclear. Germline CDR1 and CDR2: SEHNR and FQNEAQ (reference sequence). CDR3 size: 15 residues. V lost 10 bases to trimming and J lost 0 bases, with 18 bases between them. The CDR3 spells CATGTDKRMNTEAFF. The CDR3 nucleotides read TGTGCCACGGGAACAGATAAACGCATGAACACTGAAGCTTTCTTT.

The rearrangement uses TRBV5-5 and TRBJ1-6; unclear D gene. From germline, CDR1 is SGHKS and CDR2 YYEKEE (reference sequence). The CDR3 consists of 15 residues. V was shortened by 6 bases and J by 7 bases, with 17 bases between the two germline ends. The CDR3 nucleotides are TGTGCCAGCACCCGAACCCTCCAGGCCAATTCACCCCTCCACTTT. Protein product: CASTRTLQANSPLHF.

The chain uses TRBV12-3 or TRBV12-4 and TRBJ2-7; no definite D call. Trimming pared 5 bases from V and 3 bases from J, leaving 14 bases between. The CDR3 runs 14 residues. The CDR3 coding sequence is TGTGCCAGCAGTACCACGCAGAGTTTCTACGAGCAGTACTTC. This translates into CASSTTQSFYEQYF.

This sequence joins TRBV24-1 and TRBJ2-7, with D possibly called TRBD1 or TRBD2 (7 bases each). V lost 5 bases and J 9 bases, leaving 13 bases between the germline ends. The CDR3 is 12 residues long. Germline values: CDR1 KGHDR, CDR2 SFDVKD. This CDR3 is CATSGGGDRQYF. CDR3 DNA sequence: TGTGCCACCAGTGGAGGGGGGGACAGGCAGTACTTC.

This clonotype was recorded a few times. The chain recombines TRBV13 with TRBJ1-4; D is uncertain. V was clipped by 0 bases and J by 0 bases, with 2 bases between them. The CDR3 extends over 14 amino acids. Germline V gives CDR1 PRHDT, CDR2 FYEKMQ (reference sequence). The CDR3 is CASSLGSTNEKLFF. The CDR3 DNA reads TGTGCCAGCAGCTTAGGGTCAACTAATGAAAAACTGTTTTTT.

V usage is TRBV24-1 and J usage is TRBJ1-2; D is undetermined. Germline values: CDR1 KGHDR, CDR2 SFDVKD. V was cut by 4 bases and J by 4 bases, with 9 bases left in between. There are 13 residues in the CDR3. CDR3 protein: CATSDRTAYGYTF. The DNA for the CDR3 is TGTGCCACCAGTGACCGGACCGCCTATGGCTACACCTTC.

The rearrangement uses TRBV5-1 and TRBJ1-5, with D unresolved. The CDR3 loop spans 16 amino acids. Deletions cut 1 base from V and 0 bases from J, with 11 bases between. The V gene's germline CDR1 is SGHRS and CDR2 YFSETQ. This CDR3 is CASSLQGGDSNQPQHF. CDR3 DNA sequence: TGCGCCAGCAGCTTGCAAGGTGGGGATAGCAATCAGCCCCAGCATTTT. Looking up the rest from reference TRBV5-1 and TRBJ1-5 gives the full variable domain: KAGVTQTPRYLIKTRGQQVTLSCSPISGHRSVSWYQQTPGQGLQFLFEYFSETQRNKGNFPGRFSGRQFSNSRSEMNVSTLELGDSALYLCASSLQGGDSNQPQHFGDGTRLSIL.

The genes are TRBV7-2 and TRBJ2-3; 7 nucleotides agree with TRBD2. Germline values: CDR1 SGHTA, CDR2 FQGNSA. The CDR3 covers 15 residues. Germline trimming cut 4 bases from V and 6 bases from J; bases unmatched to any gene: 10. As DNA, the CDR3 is TGTGCCAGCAGCTCGAGCGGGGCGGCGGGGGATACGCAGTATTTT. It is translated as CASSSSGAAGDTQYF.

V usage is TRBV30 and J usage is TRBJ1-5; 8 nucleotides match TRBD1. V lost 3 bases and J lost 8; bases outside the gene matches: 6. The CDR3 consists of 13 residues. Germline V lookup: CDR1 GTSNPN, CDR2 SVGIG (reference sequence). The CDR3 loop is CAWSDRGGEPQHF. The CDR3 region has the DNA TGTGCCTGGAGCGACAGGGGAGGGGAGCCCCAGCATTTT.

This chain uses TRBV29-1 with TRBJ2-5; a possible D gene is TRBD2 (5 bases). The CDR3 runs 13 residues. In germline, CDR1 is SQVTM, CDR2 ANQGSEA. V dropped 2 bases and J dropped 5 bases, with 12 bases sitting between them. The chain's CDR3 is CSVEPGRGETQYF. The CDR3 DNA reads TGCAGCGTTGAACCTGGACGAGGGGAGACCCAGTACTTC.

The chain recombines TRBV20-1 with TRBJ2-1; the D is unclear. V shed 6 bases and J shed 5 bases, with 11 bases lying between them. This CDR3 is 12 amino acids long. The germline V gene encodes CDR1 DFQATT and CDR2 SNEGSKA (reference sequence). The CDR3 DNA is TGCAGTGCCCCTCCGGAGAACAATGAGCAGTTCTTC. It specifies CSAPPENNEQFF.

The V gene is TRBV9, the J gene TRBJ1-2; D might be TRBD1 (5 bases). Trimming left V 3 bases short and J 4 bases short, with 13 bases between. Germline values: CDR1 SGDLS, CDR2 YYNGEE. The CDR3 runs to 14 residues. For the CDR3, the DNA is TGTGCCAGCAGCGGCAAGACGACAGTCTATGGCTACACCTTC. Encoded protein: CASSGKTTVYGYTF.

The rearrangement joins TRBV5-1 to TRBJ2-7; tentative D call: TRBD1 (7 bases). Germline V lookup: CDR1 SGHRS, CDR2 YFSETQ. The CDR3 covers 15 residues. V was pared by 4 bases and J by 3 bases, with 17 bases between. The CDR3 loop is CASSPGGTGGYEQYF. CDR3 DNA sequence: TGCGCCAGCAGCCCAGGGGGGACCGGAGGCTACGAGCAGTACTTC.

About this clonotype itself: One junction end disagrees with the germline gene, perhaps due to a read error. CDR3 bases: TGTGCTAGCAGCCTCGGGCAGGGGGCTGCGGGGGAGCTGTTTTTT. Its translation: CASSLGQGAAGELFF. The chain employs TRBV7-7 and TRBJ2-2, with 8 bases identical to TRBD1. The CDR3 consists of 15 residues. Germline V gene sequence: CDR1 SSHAT, CDR2 FNYEAQ (reference sequence).

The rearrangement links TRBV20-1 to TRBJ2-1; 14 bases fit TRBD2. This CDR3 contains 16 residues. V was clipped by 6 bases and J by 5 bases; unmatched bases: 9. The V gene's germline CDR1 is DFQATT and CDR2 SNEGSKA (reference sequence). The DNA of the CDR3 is TGCAGTGCCAGTGGACTAGCGGGGGGCGGGGACAATGAGCAGTTCTTC. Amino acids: CSASGLAGGGDNEQFF.

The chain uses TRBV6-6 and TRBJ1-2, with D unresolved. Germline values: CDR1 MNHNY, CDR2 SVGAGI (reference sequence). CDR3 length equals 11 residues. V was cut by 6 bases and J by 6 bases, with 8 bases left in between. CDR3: CASSGNNGYTF. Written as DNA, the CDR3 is TGTGCCAGCAGCGGAAACAATGGCTACACCTTC.

In DNA form, the CDR3 reads TGTGCCAGCAGCTCGACCCCCGGACAGGGGGCGAGGGGCTACACCTTC. This sequence encodes CASSSTPGQGARGYTF. The chain is built from TRBV7-2 and TRBJ1-2; 11 nucleotides line up with TRBD1. This CDR3 spans 16 amino acids. V trimming: 4 bases; J trimming: 8 bases; junction bases outside the gene matches: 12. Germline V gene sequence: CDR1 SGHTA, CDR2 FQGNSA. The whole variable domain, filled in from reference TRBV7-2 and TRBJ1-2, reads GAGVSQSPSNKVTEKGKDVELRCDPISGHTALYWYRQSLGQGLEFLIYFQGNSAPDKSGLPSDRFSAERTGGSVSTLTIQRTQQEDSAVYLCASSSTPGQGARGYTFGSGTRLTVV.

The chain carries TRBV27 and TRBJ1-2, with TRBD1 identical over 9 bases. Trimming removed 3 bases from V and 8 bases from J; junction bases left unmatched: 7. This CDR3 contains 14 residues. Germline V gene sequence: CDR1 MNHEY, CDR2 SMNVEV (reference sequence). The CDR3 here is CASSLGTGWSGYTF. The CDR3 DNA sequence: TGTGCCAGCAGTTTGGGGACAGGGTGGTCGGGCTACACCTTC.

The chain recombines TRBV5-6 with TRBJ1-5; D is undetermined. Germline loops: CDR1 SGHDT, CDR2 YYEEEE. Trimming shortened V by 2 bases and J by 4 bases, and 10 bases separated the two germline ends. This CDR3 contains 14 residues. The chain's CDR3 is CASSFPGLNQPQHF. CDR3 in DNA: TGTGCCAGCAGCTTTCCAGGATTAAATCAGCCCCAGCATTTT.

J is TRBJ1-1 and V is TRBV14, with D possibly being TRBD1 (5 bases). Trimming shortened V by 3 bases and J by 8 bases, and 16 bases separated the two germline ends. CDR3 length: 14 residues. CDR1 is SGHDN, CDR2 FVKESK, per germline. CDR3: CASSHTGIRREAFF. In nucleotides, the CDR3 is TGTGCCAGCAGCCATACAGGTATTAGGCGGGAAGCTTTCTTT.

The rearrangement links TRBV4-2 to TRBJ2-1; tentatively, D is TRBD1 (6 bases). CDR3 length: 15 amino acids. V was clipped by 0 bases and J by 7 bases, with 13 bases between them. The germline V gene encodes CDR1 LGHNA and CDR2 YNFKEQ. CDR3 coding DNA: TGTGCCAGCAGCCAAGATGCAGGGGTCGGAAATGAGCAGTTCTTC. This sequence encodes CASSQDAGVGNEQFF.

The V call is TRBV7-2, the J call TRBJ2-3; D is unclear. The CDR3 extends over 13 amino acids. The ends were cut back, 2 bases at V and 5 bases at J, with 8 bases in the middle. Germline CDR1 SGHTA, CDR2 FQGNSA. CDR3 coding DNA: TGTGCCAGCAGCTTAATTTTGGGAGATACGCAGTATTTT. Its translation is CASSLILGDTQYF. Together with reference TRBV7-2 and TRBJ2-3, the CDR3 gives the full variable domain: GAGVSQSPSNKVTEKGKDVELRCDPISGHTALYWYRQSLGQGLEFLIYFQGNSAPDKSGLPSDRFSAERTGGSVSTLTIQRTQQEDSAVYLCASSLILGDTQYFGPGTRLTVL.

CDR3 in DNA: TGTGCCAGCAGTTACAAACAACCCTACGAGCAGTACTTC. As protein: CASSYKQPYEQYF. This rearrangement joins TRBV6-2 or TRBV6-3 to TRBJ2-7; unclear D gene. The CDR3 loop spans 13 amino acids. CDR1 and CDR2 (germline): MNHEY, SVGEGT. V lost 2 bases to trimming and J lost 2 bases, with 7 bases between them.

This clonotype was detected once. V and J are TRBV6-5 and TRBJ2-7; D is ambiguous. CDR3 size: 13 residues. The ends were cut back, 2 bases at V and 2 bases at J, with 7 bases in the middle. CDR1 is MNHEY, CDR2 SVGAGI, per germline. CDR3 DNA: TGTGCCAGCAGTTACCCGGGCGCCTACGAGCAGTACTTC. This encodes CASSYPGAYEQYF.